This T cell receptor beta chain was recorded in a study of blood T cell repertoires in COVID-19. Study-wide context: Some COVID-19 samples were acute and others convalescent; all came from the United States, Italy and Spain. PBMCs, B-cell-depleted T cells, or T cells provided the cDNA or gDNA that made up the material.

Original analysis: Amplification from reference gene primers served as the basis for estimated nucleated cell counts. Repertoires were generated with immunoSEQ multiplex PCR, while TCRdb's copy carries only in-frame clones and drops some. The DNA gave D and trimming, while V, J and clone size come from that table. The table records over 75,000 clones, 80% of them present only once. V gave up 8 bases and J gave up 0 bases, with 14 bases separating them. CDR1 and CDR2 from the germline V gene are KGHSH and LQKENI. CDR3 size: 16 residues. Sequenced: peripheral blood. The sequence derives from a man in his fifties or sixties who had recovered from COVID-19. This sequence joins TRBV18 and TRBJ2-6; weak D call: TRBD1 (5 bases). CDR3 region: CASPYNQGSGANVLTF. Written as DNA, the CDR3 is TGTGCCAGCCCGTACAATCAGGGCTCTGGGGCCAACGTCCTGACTTTC. Variable domain in full (rest from reference TRBV18 and TRBJ2-6): NAGVMQNPRHLVRRRGQEARLRCSPMKGHSHVYWYRQLPEEGLKFMVYLQKENIIDESGMPKERFSAEFPKEGPSILRIQQVVRGDSAAYFCASPYNQGSGANVLTFGAGSRLTVL.